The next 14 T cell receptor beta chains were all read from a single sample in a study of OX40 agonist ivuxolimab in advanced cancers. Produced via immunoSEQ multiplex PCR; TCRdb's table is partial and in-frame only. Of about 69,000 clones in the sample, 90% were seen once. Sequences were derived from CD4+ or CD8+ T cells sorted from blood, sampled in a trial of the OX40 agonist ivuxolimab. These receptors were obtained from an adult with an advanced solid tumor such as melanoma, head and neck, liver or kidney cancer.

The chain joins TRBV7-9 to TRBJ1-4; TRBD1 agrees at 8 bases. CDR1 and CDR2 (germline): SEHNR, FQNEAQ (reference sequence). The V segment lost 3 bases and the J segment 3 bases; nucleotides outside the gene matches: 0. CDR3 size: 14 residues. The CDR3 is CASSLGQANEKLFF. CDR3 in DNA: TGTGCCAGCAGCTTGGGACAGGCTAATGAAAAACTGTTTTTT.

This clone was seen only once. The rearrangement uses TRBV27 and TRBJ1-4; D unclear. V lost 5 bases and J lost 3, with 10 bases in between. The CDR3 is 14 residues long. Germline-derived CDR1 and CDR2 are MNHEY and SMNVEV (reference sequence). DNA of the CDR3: TGTGCCAGCAGTCTCCAGAGATCTAATGAAAAACTGTTTTTT. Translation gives CASSLQRSNEKLFF.

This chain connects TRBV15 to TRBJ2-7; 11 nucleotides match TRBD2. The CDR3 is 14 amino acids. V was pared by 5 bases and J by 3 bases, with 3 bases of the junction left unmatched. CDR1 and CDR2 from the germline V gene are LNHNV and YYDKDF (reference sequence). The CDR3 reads CATSRGTSGYEQYF. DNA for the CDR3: TGTGCCACCAGCCGTGGGACTAGCGGCTACGAGCAGTACTTC.

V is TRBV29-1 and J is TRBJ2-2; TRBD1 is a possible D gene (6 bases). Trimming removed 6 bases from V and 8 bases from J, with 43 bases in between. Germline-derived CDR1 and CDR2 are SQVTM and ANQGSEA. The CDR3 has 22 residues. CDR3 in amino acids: CSVKRDRNHYHFFFWITGELFF. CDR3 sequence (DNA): TGCAGCGTCAAAAGAGACAGGAATCATTACCATTTTTTCTTCTGGATTACGGGGGAGCTGTTTTTT.

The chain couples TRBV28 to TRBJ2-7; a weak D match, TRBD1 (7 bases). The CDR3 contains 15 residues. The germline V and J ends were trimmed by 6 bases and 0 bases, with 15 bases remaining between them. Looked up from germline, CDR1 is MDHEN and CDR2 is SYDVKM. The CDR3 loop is CASSSRQGGSYEQYF. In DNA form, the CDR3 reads TGTGCCAGCAGCTCCCGTCAGGGGGGCTCCTACGAGCAGTACTTC.

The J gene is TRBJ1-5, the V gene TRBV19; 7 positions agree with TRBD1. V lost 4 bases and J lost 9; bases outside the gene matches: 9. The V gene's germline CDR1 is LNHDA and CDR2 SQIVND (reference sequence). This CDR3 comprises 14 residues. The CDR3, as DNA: TGTGCCAGTAGTACAAACAGGGGCCTTGGGCCCCAGCATTTT. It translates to CASSTNRGLGPQHF. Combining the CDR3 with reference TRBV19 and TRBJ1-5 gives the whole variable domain DGGITQSPKYLFRKEGQNVTLSCEQNLNHDAMYWYRQDPGQGLRLIYYSQIVNDFQKGDIAEGYSVSREKKESFPLTVTSAQKNPTAFYLCASSTNRGLGPQHFGDGTRLSIL.

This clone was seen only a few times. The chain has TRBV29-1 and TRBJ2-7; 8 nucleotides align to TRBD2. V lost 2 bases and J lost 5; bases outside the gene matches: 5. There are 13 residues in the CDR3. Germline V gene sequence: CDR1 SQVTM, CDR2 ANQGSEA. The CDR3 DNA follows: TGCAGCGTTGAACGGCGGGGGGTCCACGAGCAGTACTTC. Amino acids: CSVERRGVHEQYF.

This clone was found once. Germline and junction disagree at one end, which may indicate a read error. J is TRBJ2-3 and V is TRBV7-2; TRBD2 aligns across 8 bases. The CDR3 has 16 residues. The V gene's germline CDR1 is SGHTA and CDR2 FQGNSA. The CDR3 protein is CASSVAGRFGTDTQYF. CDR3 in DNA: TGTGCCAGCAGCGTAGCGGGAAGGTTTGGCACAGATACGCAGTATTTT.

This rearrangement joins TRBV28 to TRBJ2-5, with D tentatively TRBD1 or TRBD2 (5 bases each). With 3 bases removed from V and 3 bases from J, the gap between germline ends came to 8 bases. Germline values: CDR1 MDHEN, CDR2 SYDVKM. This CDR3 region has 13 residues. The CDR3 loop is CASSFGAEETQYF. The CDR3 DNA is TGTGCCAGCAGTTTCGGGGCAGAAGAGACCCAGTACTTC. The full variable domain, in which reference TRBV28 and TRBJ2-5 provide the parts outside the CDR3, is DVKVTQSSRYLVKRTGEKVFLECVQDMDHENMFWYRQDPGLGLRLIYFSYDVKMKEKGDIPEGYSVSREKKERFSLILESASTNQTSMYLCASSFGAEETQYFGPGTRLLVL.

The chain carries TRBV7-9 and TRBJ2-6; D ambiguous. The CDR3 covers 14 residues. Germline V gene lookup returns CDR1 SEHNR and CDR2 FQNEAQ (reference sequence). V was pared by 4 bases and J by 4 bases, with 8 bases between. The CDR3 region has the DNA TGTGCCAGCAGCTCTGCCCTGGGGGCCAACGTCCTGACTTTC. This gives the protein CASSSALGANVLTF. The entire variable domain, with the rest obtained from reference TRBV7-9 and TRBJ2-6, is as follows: DTGVSQNPRHKITKRGQNVTFRCDPISEHNRLYWYRQTLGQGPEFLTYFQNEAQLEKSRLLSDRFSAERPKGSFSTLEIQRTEQGDSAMYLCASSSALGANVLTFGAGSRLTVL.

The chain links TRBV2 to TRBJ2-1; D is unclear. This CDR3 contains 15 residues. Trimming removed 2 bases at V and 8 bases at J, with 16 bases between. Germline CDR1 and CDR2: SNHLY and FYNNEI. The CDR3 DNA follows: TGTGCCAGCAGTGAATCGAGCAGCCCAAGGGATGAGCAGTTCTTC. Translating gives CASSESSSPRDEQFF.

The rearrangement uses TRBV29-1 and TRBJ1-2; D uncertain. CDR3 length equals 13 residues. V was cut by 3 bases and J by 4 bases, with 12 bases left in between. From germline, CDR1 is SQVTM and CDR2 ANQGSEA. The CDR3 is CSVESPGGYGYTF. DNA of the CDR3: TGCAGCGTTGAGTCTCCAGGTGGCTATGGCTACACCTTC.

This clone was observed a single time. CDR3 residues: CASLMDRNTGELFF. CDR3 nucleotide sequence: TGTGCCAGCTTAATGGACAGGAACACCGGGGAGCTGTTTTTT. The chain joins TRBV18 to TRBJ2-2; weak D call: TRBD1 (6 bases). V lost 7 bases, J lost 1 base, and 10 bases lay in between. CDR1 is KGHSH, CDR2 LQKENI, per germline. The CDR3 covers 14 residues. Supplemented by reference TRBV18 and TRBJ2-2, the full variable domain reads NAGVMQNPRHLVRRRGQEARLRCSPMKGHSHVYWYRQLPEEGLKFMVYLQKENIIDESGMPKERFSAEFPKEGPSILRIQQVVRGDSAAYFCASLMDRNTGELFFGEGSRLTVL.

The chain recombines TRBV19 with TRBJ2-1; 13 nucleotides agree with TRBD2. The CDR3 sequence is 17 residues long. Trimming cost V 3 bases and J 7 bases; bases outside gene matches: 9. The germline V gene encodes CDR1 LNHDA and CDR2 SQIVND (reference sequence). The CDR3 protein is CASSIGRGLAGRNEQFF. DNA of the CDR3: TGTGCCAGTAGTATTGGTAGGGGACTAGCGGGACGGAATGAGCAGTTCTTC.